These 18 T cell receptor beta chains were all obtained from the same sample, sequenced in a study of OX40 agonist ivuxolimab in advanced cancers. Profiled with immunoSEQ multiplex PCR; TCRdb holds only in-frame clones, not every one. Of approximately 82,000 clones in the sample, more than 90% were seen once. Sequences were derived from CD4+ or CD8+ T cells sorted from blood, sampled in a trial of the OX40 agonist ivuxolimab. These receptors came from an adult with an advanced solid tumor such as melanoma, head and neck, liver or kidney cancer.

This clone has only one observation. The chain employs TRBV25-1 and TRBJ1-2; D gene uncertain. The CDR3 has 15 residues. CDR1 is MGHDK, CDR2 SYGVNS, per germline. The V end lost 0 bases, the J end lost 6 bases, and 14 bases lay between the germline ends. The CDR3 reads CASSEYTTQPDGYTF. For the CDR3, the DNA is TGTGCCAGCAGTGAATATACAACACAGCCGGATGGCTACACCTTC.

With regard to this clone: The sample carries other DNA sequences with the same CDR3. CDR3 in DNA: TGCGCCAGCAGCTTGGCCTACGAGCAGTACTTC. This encodes CASSLAYEQYF. This chain joins TRBV5-1 and TRBJ2-7; D gene unclear. The germline CDR1 and CDR2 sequences are SGHRS and YFSETQ. Deletions cut 0 bases from V and 2 bases from J, with 0 bases between. This CDR3 spans 11 amino acids.

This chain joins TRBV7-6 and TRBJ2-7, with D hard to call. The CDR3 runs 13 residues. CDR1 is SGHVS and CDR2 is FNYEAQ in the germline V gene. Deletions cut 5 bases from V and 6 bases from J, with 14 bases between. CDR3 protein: CASSLPMVSEQYF. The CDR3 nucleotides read TGTGCCAGCAGCCTACCGATGGTATCCGAGCAGTACTTC.

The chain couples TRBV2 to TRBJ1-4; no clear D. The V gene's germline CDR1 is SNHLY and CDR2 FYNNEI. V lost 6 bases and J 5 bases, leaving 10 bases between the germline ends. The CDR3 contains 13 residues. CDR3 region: CASSGPGNEKLFF. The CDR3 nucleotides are TGTGCCAGCAGCGGGCCGGGAAATGAAAAACTGTTTTTT.

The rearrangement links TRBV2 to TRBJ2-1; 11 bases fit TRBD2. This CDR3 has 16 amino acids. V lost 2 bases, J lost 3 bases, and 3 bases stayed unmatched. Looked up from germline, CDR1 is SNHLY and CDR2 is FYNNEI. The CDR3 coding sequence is TGTGCCAGCAGTGAACCGGGACTAGCGGACTACAATGAGCAGTTCTTC. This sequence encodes CASSEPGLADYNEQFF.

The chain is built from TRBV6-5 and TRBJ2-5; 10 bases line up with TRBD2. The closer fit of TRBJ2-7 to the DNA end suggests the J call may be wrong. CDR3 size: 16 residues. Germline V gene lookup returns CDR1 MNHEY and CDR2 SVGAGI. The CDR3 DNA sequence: TGTGCCAGCAGTTCGACAACTAGCGGGACTTCCTACGAGCAGTACTTC. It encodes CASSSTTSGTSYEQYF.

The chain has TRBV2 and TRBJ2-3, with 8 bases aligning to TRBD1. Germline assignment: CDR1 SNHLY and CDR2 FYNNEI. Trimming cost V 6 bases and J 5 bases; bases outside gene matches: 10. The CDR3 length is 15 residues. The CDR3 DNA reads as TGTGCCAGCAGGAAATCTCCCGGGACAGGAGATACGCAGTATTTT. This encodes CASRKSPGTGDTQYF.

CDR3 region: CASSEVPRASYEQYF. The CDR3, as DNA: TGTGCCAGCAGTGAAGTCCCCCGGGCCTCCTACGAGCAGTACTTC. The rearrangement uses TRBV2 and TRBJ2-7; D is undetermined. Germline V gives CDR1 SNHLY, CDR2 FYNNEI. The germline V and J ends were trimmed by 1 base and 0 bases, with 10 bases remaining between them. There are 15 residues in the CDR3.

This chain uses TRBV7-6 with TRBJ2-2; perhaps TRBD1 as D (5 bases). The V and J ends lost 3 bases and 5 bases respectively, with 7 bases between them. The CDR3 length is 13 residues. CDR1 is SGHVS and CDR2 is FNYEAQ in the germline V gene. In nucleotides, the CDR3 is TGTGCCAGCAGCTTCAGGGCAACCGGGGAGCTGTTTTTT. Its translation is CASSFRATGELFF.

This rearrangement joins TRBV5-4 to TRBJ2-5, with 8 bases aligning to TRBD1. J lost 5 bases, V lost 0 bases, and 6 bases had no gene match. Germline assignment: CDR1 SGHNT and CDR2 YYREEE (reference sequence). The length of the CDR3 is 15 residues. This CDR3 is CASSLATGQGETQYF. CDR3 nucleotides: TGTGCCAGCAGCTTGGCTACTGGACAGGGTGAGACCCAGTACTTC.

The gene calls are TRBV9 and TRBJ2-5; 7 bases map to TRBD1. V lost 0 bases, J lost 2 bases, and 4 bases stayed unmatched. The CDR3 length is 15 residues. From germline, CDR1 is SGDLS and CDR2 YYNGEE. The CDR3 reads CASSVGPGQQETQYF. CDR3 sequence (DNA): TGTGCCAGCAGCGTAGGCCCGGGACAGCAAGAGACCCAGTACTTC.

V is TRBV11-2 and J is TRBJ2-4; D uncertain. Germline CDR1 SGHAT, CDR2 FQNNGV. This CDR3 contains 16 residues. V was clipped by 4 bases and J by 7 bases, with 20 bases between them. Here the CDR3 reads CASSSPGRRSGNIQYF. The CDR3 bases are TGTGCCAGCAGCTCCCCAGGACGCAGGTCCGGGAACATTCAGTACTTC. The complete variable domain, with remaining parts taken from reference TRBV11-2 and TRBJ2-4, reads EAGVAQSPRYKIIEKRQSVAFWCNPISGHATLYWYQQILGQGPKLLIQFQNNGVVDDSQLPKDRFSAERLKGVDSTLKIQPAKLEDSAVYLCASSSPGRRSGNIQYFGAGTRLSVL.

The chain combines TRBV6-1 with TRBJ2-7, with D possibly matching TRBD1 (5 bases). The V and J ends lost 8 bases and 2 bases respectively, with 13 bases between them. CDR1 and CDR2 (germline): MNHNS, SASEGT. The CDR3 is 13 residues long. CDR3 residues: CASVRAGTYEQYF. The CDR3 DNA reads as TGTGCCAGCGTTAGGGCAGGGACCTACGAGCAGTACTTC.

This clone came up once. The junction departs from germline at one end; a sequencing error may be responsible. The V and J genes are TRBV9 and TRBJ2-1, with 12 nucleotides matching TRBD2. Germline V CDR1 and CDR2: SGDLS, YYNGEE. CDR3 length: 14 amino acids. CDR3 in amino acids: CASSETTGLAGPVF. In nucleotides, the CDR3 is TGTGCCAGCAGTGAGACGACGGGACTAGCGGGCCCCGTCTTC.

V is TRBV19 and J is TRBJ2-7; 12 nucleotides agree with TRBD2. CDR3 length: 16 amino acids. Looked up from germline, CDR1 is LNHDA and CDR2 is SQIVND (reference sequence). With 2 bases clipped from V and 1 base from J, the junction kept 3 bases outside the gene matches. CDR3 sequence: CASSILAGGGSYEQYF. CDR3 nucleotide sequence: TGTGCCAGTAGTATACTAGCGGGAGGGGGATCCTACGAGCAGTACTTC.

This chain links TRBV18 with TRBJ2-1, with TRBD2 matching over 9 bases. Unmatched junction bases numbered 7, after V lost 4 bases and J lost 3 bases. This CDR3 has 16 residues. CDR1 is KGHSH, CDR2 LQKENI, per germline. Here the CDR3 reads CASSLSLAGDYNEQFF. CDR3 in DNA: TGTGCCAGCTCACTGAGTTTAGCGGGGGACTACAATGAGCAGTTCTTC.

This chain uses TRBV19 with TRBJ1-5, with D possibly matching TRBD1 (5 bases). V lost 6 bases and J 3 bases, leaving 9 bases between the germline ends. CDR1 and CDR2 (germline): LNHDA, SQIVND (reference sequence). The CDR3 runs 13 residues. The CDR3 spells CASSPGINQPQHF. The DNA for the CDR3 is TGTGCCAGTAGCCCAGGGATCAATCAGCCCCAGCATTTT. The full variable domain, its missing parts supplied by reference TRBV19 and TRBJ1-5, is DGGITQSPKYLFRKEGQNVTLSCEQNLNHDAMYWYRQDPGQGLRLIYYSQIVNDFQKGDIAEGYSVSREKKESFPLTVTSAQKNPTAFYLCASSPGINQPQHFGDGTRLSIL.

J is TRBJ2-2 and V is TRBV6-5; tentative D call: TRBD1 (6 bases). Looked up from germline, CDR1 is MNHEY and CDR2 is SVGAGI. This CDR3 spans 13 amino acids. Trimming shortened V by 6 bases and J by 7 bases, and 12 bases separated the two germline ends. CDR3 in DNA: TGTGCCAGCAGCAAAGGGGGAATCGGGGAGCTGTTTTTT. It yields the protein CASSKGGIGELFF.